The 20 T cell receptor beta chains listed next were all sequenced from one sample in a study of tumor-infiltrating lymphocytes in primary liver carcinoma. Extraction also yielded germline DNA, while blood RNA was obtained from unsorted whole blood. Starting material of about 450 ng total RNA yielded TCR beta cDNA via a constant-region primer. ARM-PCR, slightly modified, supplied the TCR beta libraries through three nested multiplex PCR rounds. Use of TRBV1-TRBV30 forward primers with a C-beta reverse primer characterized the first two PCR rounds, which lasted 10 cycles each. TCRdb itself ran the multiplex PCR reads through MiXCR, one entry per CDR3 protein. The table lists nearly 200,000 distinct CDR3 sequences, less than 70% of them singletons. The sequencing sample was made of peripheral blood. These receptors all stem from a woman aged 55-69 years with primary liver carcinoma and hepatitis B virus infection.

Of note for this clonotype: It may be a read error: a sequence one base away is much more abundant. The V gene is TRBV6-6, the J gene TRBJ1-1, with a tentative D call TRBD1 (6 bases). The germline CDR1 and CDR2 sequences are MNHNY and SVGAGI (reference sequence). The CDR3 has 13 amino acids. Trimming took 7 bases from V and 8 from J, leaving 17 bases between them. In DNA form, the CDR3 reads TGTGCCAGCATTTTCACAGGGATAGGGGAAGCTTTCTTT. It encodes CASIFTGIGEAFF.

In regard to this clonotype: At one of its ends the junction is not consistent with the germline gene, which may arise from a read error. The chain carries TRBV11-2 and TRBJ2-1; unclear D gene. The germline gives CDR1 SGHAT, CDR2 FQNNGV. This CDR3 has 14 amino acids. CDR3 sequence reads: CPSSLELNYNEQLF. In DNA, the CDR3 is TGTCCCAGCAGCTTAGAACTAAATTACAATGAGCAGTTATTC.

Details on this clonotype: The junction departs from the called germline gene at one end, perhaps through a read error. The rearrangement joins TRBV18 to TRBJ2-7; 8 bases align to TRBD1. Germline lookup yields CDR1 KGHSH and CDR2 LQKENI. The CDR3 spans 14 residues. CDR3 DNA sequence: TGTGCCAGCTCACCATATCTACAGGGGGGCGAGCAATACTTC. Translation: CASSPYLQGGEQYF.

Details on this clonotype: A much larger clone lies a single base off, so this may be a read error. The gene calls are TRBV6-5 and TRBJ1-1; 8 positions agree with TRBD1. The CDR3 has 15 amino acids. The germline CDR1 and CDR2 sequences are MNHEY and SVGAGI. The junction had 8 bases not matched to a gene; V was cut back by 7 bases and J by 1 base. The CDR3 DNA follows: TGTGCCAGCAACAAGCCGGGGACAGGGAACACTGAAGCTTTCTTT. As protein: CASNKPGTGNTEAFF.

Of note for this clonotype: At one end the junction does not follow the germline gene, possibly because of a read error. The gene calls are TRBV5-4 and TRBJ1-1, with 8 bases aligning to TRBD1. The germline V gene has CDR1 SGHNT and CDR2 YYREEE (reference sequence). The CDR3 contains 14 residues. Here the CDR3 reads CASSPRTGNTVAFF. CDR3 in DNA: TGTGCCAGCAGCCCACGGACAGGGAACACTGTAGCTTTCTTT.

A remark on this clonotype: At one of its ends the junction is not consistent with the germline gene, which may arise from a read error. V is TRBV19 and J is TRBJ1-4; D might be TRBD1 (5 bases). Germline-derived CDR1 and CDR2 are LNHDA and SQIVND (reference sequence). This CDR3 has 15 residues. CDR3: CASSIWGGPNEKLLF. DNA for the CDR3: TGTGCCAGTAGTATTTGGGGCGGTCCAAATGAAAAACTGCTTTTT.

A word on this clonotype: Because the CDR3 is missing its conserved closing phenylalanine or tryptophan, this is likely a read error. No DNA is shown, since the ends of the CDR3 on it are uncertain; the CDR3 is the one TCRdb lists. V and J are TRBV11-2 and TRBJ2-2. Germline lookup yields CDR1 SGHAT and CDR2 FQNNGV. The CDR3 has 13 residues if both end residues are counted. The CDR3 region is CASSLGRTGELSL.

This clonotype was picked up many times. J is TRBJ1-2 and V is TRBV12-3 or TRBV12-4; D uncertain. This CDR3 region has 12 residues. V was shortened by 7 bases and J by 1 base, with 7 bases between the two germline ends. CDR3 sequence reads: CASTTYNYGYTF. CDR3 DNA: TGTGCCAGCACCACATATAACTATGGCTACACCTTC.

For this clonotype: The junction does not match germline at one end; this may be a read error. The gene calls are TRBV5-1 and TRBJ1-1; unclear D gene. Germline CDR1 SGHRS, CDR2 YFSETQ. CDR3 length: 13 amino acids. CDR3 coding DNA: TGCGCCAGCAGCCTCCTAGGCGTCACTGAAGCTTCCTTT. Encoded protein: CASSLLGVTEASF.

This clonotype is a singleton in its sample. At one end, the junction sequence differs from germline, possibly due to a read error. The chain combines TRBV11-2 with TRBJ1-2, with D hard to call. Germline CDR1 and CDR2: SGHAT and FQNNGV. The CDR3 loop spans 17 amino acids. CDR3 coding DNA: TGTGCCAGCAGCTTAGATCCGATCATGGCGCTGTGCTATGGTTACACCTTC. Encoded protein: CASSLDPIMALCYGYTF.

With respect to this clonotype: Being one base from a much bigger clone, this may be a read error. The chain uses TRBV5-6 and TRBJ2-3; 8 bases map to TRBD2. Per germline, CDR1 SGHDT and CDR2 YYEEEE. The CDR3 is 16 amino acids. CDR3 residues: CASGSEERTSTDTRYF. DNA of the CDR3: TGTGCCAGTGGGTCGGAAGAGAGGACTAGCACAGATACGCGGTATTTT.

About this clonotype itself: A much larger clone lies one base from this, so it may be a read error. J is TRBJ2-7 and V is TRBV4-1; 8 bases fit TRBD2. Germline V lookup: CDR1 MGHRA, CDR2 YSYEKL. The CDR3 loop spans 16 amino acids. V gave up 4 bases and J gave up 2 bases; unmatched junction bases: 10. Here the CDR3 reads CASSLDPTGGPYEQYF. DNA for the CDR3: TGCGCCAGCAGCCTAGACCCAACGGGAGGGCCCTACGAGCAGTACTTC.

V and J are TRBV29-1 and TRBJ1-2, with a tentative D call TRBD1 (5 bases). The CDR3 is made up of 14 amino acids. Germline assignment: CDR1 SQVTM and CDR2 ANQGSEA. Between the trimmed V and J ends, which lost 5 bases and 10 bases, there was a span of 23 bases. The CDR3 sequence: CSVQVLNRQFFYTF. The CDR3 nucleotides are TGCAGCGTTCAGGTCCTTAATCGACAGTTCTTCTACACCTTC.

Remarks on this clonotype: One end of the junction varies from germline; a read error may be responsible. The chain employs TRBV11-2 and TRBJ2-1; 7 bases agree with TRBD2. This CDR3 region has 14 residues. Germline V gene sequence: CDR1 SGHAT, CDR2 FQNNGV. The CDR3, as DNA: TGTGCCAGCAACTTAGGGGAGGGACTCAATGAGCAGTTCTTC. It yields the protein CASNLGEGLNEQFF.

This clonotype showed up just a few times. This may stem from a read error, because a much larger clone lies one nucleotide away. The conserved phenylalanine or tryptophan normally closing the CDR3 is absent here, so this likely arose from a read error. The chain employs TRBV29-1 and TRBJ1-1; D is possibly TRBD1 (6 bases). The CDR3 contains 14 residues. Trimming stripped 4 bases from V and 0 bases from J, with 12 bases between. Germline loops: CDR1 SQVTM, CDR2 ANQGSEA. CDR3 amino acids: CSVAGGLMNTEAFS. The CDR3 DNA reads TGCAGCGTTGCCGGGGGGCTCATGAACACTGAAGCTTTCTCT.

This clonotype was seen a few times. The rearrangement joins TRBV7-8 to TRBJ2-7; the match to TRBD2 covers 7 bases. V was pared by 5 bases and J by 6 bases, with 13 bases of the junction left unmatched. Germline lookup yields CDR1 SGHVS and CDR2 FQNEAQ. This CDR3 has 15 residues. CDR3 nucleotides: TGTGCCAGCAGCCCTATGACTGCGGGAGTCTCCGAGCAGTACTTC. This sequence encodes CASSPMTAGVSEQYF.

The CDR3 spells CAWSVQPSGALHF. In nucleotides, the CDR3 is TGTGCCTGGAGTGTACAGCCATCTGGGGCCCTCCACTTT. This rearrangement joins TRBV30 to TRBJ1-6; D uncertain. The CDR3 has 13 residues. Per germline, CDR1 GTSNPN and CDR2 SVGIG (reference sequence). With 0 bases removed from V and 14 bases from J, the gap between germline ends came to 14 bases.

A remark on this clonotype: A much larger clone lies one base from this, so it may be a read error. V and J are TRBV4-1 and TRBJ2-2, with 8 bases identical to TRBD2. The trim removed 1 base at V and 7 bases at J, leaving 5 bases unmatched. This CDR3 has 15 amino acids. Germline assignment: CDR1 MGHRA and CDR2 YSYEKL. The CDR3, as DNA: TGCGCCAGCAGCCAAGGGATTAGCGGGATCGGGGAGCTGTTTTTT. It specifies CASSQGISGIGELFF.

As concerns this clonotype: At one end, the junction sequence differs from germline, possibly due to a read error. This chain links TRBV12-3 or TRBV12-4 with TRBJ2-1; no clear D gene. CDR3 size: 15 residues. The CDR3 nucleotides read TGTGCCAGCAGTTTAGTAGCCGCTGCAAAGAATGGGCAGTTCTTC. Its translation is CASSLVAAAKNGQFF.

About this clonotype: A read error may be the cause here, since a much bigger clone is one base away. The chain employs TRBV6-2 or TRBV6-3 and TRBJ2-5; 14 nucleotides line up with TRBD2. The CDR3 has 18 residues. Germline-derived CDR1 and CDR2 are MNHEY and SVGEGT. The J segment lost 10 bases and the V segment lost 5 bases, leaving 18 bases of the junction unmatched. Written as DNA, the CDR3 is TGTGCCAGCAGTCCCAAACCGGGACTAGCGGGGGCCCATTTGGTCCAGTACTTC. Its translation is CASSPKPGLAGAHLVQYF.